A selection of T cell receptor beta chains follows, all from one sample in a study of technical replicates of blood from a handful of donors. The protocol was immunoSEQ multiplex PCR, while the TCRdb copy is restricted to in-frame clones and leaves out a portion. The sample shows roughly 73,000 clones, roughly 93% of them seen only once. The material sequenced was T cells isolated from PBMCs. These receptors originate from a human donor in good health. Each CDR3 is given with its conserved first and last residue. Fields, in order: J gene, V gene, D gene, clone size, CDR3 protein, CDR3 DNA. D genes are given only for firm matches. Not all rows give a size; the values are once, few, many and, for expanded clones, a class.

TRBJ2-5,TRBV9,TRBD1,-,CASGGQGSLLAQETQYF,TGTGCCAGCGGCGGACAGGGCTCTCTTTTGGCGCAAGAGACCCAGTACTTC
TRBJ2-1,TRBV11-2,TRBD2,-,CASSWGLAGVNEQFF,TGTGCCAGCAGCTGGGGACTAGCGGGAGTCAATGAGCAGTTCTTC
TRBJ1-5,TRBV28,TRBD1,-,CAGTSGTGQVNQPQHF,TGTGCCGGAACCTCCGGGACAGGGCAAGTCAATCAGCCCCAGCATTTT
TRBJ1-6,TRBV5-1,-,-,CASSPQVRSSYNSPLHF,TGCGCCAGCAGCCCCCAAGTGAGGAGCTCCTATAATTCACCCCTCCACTTT
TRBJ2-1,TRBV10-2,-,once,CASSVLLTSYNEQFF,TGCGCCAGCAGTGTTCTACTCACCTCCTACAATGAGCAGTTCTTC
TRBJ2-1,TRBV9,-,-,CASSVYSQSYNEQFF,TGTGCCAGCAGCGTCTACAGTCAATCCTACAATGAGCAGTTCTTC
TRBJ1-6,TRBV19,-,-,CASSPRGKGSSPLHF,TGTGCCAGTAGCCCCAGGGGCAAAGGAAGTTCACCCCTCCACTTT
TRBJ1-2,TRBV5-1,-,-,CASSFFQANDGYTF,TGCGCCAGCAGCTTCTTTCAGGCCAACGATGGCTACACCTTC
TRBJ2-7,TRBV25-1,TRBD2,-,CASGRGGRDYEQYF,TGTGCCAGCGGGAGGGGTGGCAGGGATTACGAGCAGTACTTC
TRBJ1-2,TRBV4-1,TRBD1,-,CASSPLPGQSLANYGYTF,TGCGCCAGCAGCCCCTTACCGGGACAGTCTTTAGCTAACTATGGCTACACCTTC
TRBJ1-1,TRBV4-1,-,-,CASSQFRVTEAFF,TGCGCCAGCAGCCAGTTCAGGGTAACTGAAGCTTTCTTT
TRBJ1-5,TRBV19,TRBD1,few,CAITGTAGGPQHF,TGTGCCATTACCGGGACAGCCGGGGGGCCCCAGCATTTT
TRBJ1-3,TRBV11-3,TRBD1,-,CASSFKGALGNTIYF,TGTGCCAGCAGCTTCAAGGGGGCCCTCGGAAACACCATATATTTT
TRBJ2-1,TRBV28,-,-,CASRRGYYNEQFF,TGTGCCAGCAGGAGGGGGTACTACAATGAGCAGTTCTTC
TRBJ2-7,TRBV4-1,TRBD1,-,CASSHRMAPGQGPSSYEQYF,TGCGCCAGCAGCCATCGAATGGCCCCGGGACAGGGCCCCAGCTCCTACGAGCAGTACTTC
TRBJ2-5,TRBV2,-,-,CASRSQGIKETQYF,TGTGCCAGCAGGTCACAGGGAATTAAAGAGACCCAGTACTTC
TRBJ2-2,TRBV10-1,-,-,CASSDRRVGGELFF,TGCGCCAGCAGTGACCGCAGGGTTGGCGGGGAGCTGTTTTTT
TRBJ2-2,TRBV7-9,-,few,CASSTNTGELFF,TGTGCCAGCAGCACTAACACCGGGGAGCTGTTTTTT
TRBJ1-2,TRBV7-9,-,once,CASSSLRGAGYGYTF,TGTGCCAGCAGCTCACTCAGGGGCGCAGGCTATGGCTACACCTTC
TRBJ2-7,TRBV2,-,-,CASSDAVVSYEQYF,TGTGCCAGCAGTGACGCAGTCGTCTCCTACGAGCAGTACTTC
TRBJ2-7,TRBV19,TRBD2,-,CASSPRTSGYEQYF,TGTGCCAGTAGTCCAAGGACTAGCGGATACGAGCAGTACTTC
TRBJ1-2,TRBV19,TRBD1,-,CASRPTGVYGYTF,TGTGCCAGTAGGCCGACAGGGGTTTATGGCTACACCTTC
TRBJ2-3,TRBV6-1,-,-,CASSSTVGTDTQYF,TGTGCCAGCAGTTCGACAGTCGGCACAGATACGCAGTATTTT
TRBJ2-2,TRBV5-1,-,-,CASSLSTGELFF,TGCGCCAGCAGCTTGTCAACCGGGGAGCTGTTTTTT
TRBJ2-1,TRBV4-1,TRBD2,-,CASSQIAGVGREQFF,TGCGCCAGCAGCCAAATAGCGGGAGTGGGAAGGGAGCAGTTCTTC
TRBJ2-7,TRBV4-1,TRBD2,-,CASSQEAGPYEQYF,TGCGCCAGCAGCCAAGAAGCGGGACCCTACGAGCAGTACTTC
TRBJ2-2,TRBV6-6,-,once,CATSPPGGANTGELFF,TGTGCCACCAGTCCACCTGGTGGGGCCAACACCGGGGAGCTGTTTTTT
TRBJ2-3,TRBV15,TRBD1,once,CATRNRGTDTQYF,TGTGCCACCAGGAACAGGGGGACAGATACGCAGTATTTT
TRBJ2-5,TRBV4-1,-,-,CASRLQGQETQYF,TGCGCCAGCCGACTTCAGGGCCAAGAGACCCAGTACTTC
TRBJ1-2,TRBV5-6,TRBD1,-,CASSFLQGAYGYTF,TGTGCCAGCAGCTTTTTACAGGGGGCCTATGGCTACACCTTC
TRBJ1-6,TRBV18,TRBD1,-,CASSPTTGGSPLHF,TGTGCCAGCTCACCTACTACAGGGGGATCACCCCTCCACTTT
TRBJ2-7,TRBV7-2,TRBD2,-,CASSAAGLVSEQYF,TGTGCCAGCAGCGCTGCGGGACTAGTAAGCGAGCAGTACTTC
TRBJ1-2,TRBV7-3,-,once,CASSLTREKGENYGYTF,TGTGCCAGCAGCTTAACCCGGGAAAAGGGGGAGAACTATGGCTACACCTTC
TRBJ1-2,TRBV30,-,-,CTLQGSYGYTF,TGTACCCTACAGGGTTCGTATGGCTACACCTTC
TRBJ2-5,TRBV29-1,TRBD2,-,CSVLLAGARETQYF,TGCAGCGTGTTACTAGCGGGAGCTCGGGAGACCCAGTACTTC
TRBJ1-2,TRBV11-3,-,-,CASSSTRNYGYTF,TGTGCCAGCAGCTCGACACGAAACTATGGCTACACCTTC
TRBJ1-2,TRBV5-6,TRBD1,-,CASSRDRGRDGYTF,TGTGCCAGCAGCCGGGACAGGGGGCGCGATGGCTACACCTTC
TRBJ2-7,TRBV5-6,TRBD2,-,CASSRGGLHEQYF,TGTGCCAGCAGCCGCGGGGGGCTCCACGAGCAGTACTTC
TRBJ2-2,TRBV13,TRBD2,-,CASSKKLAVSTGELFF,TGTGCCAGCAGCAAAAAACTAGCGGTATCCACCGGGGAGCTGTTTTTT
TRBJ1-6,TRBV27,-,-,CASSLWAPGSGSPLHF,TGTGCCAGCAGTTTATGGGCCCCGGGAAGCGGTTCACCCCTCCACTTT
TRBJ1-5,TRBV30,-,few,CAWSTGTNQPQHF,TGTGCCTGGAGTACAGGGACCAATCAGCCCCAGCATTTT
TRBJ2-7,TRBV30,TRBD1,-,CAWSTGGTPYEQYF,TGTGCCTGGAGTACAGGGGGGACCCCCTACGAGCAGTACTTC
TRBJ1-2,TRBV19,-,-,CASSIGRVVNYGYTF,TGTGCCAGTAGTATCGGCAGGGTAGTCAACTATGGCTACACCTTC
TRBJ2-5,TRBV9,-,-,CASSVGPQNKETQYF,TGTGCCAGCAGCGTAGGTCCTCAGAATAAAGAGACCCAGTACTTC
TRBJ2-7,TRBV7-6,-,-,CASSSRVGEAEQYF,TGTGCCAGCAGCTCGCGGGTGGGAGAGGCCGAGCAGTACTTC
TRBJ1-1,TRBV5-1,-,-,CASSLAGGNTEAFF,TGCGCCAGCAGCTTGGCCGGAGGTAACACTGAAGCTTTCTTT
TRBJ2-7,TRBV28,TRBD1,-,CATSGGGPYEQYF,TGTGCCACGTCAGGGGGCGGACCCTACGAGCAGTACTTC
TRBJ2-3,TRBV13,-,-,CASSRGFADTQYF,TGTGCCAGCAGCCGGGGTTTCGCAGATACGCAGTATTTT
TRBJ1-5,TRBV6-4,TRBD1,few,CASSETGGGNQPQHF,TGTGCCAGCAGTGAGACAGGGGGTGGCAATCAGCCCCAGCATTTT
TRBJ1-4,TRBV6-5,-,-,CASSYPGGKLFF,TGTGCCAGCAGTTACCCCGGGGGAAAACTGTTTTTT
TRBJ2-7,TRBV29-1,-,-,CSALSSSYEQYF,TGCAGCGCCCTTTCGTCCTCCTACGAGCAGTACTTC
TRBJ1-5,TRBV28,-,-,CASSLKGLQPQHF,TGTGCCAGCAGTTTAAAGGGGTTGCAGCCCCAGCATTTT
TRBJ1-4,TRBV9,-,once,CASSVREAANEKLFF,TGTGCCAGCAGCGTCCGTGAGGCGGCTAATGAAAAACTGTTTTTT
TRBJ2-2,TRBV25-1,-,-,CASSEPIHTGELFF,TGTGCCAGCAGTGAACCTATTCACACCGGGGAGCTGTTTTTT
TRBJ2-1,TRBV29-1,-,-,CSVAKLNNEQFF,TGCAGCGTCGCGAAACTCAACAATGAGCAGTTCTTC
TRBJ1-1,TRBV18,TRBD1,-,CASSPPGQGGGAEAFF,TGTGCCAGCTCACCGCCGGGACAGGGGGGTGGGGCTGAAGCTTTCTTT
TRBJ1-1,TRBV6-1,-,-,CASTVLGLGRSEAFF,TGTGCCAGCACCGTCCTAGGGCTGGGGAGGTCTGAAGCTTTCTTT